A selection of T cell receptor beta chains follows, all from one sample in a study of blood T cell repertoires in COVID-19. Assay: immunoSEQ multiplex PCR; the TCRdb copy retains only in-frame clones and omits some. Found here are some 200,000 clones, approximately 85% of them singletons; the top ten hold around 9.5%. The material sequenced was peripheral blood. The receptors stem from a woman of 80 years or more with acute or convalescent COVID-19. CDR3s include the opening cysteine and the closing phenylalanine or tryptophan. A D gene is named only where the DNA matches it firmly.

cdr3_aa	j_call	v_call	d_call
CASSVGGGNEKLFF	TRBJ1-4	TRBV9	NA
CASSHEDRNGAFF	TRBJ1-1	TRBV5-4	TRBD1
CASSLDSGRKGTEAFF	TRBJ1-1	TRBV5-4	NA
CASSDGTVNNQPQHF	TRBJ1-5	TRBV6-1	TRBD1
CASSLSPGPGNTIYF	TRBJ1-3	TRBV7-7	NA
CASSLASTGGNTIYF	TRBJ1-3	TRBV7-9	NA
CASSFPRTGDNSPLHF	TRBJ1-6	TRBV5-6	TRBD1
CASSQITGTSGKRGEQFF	TRBJ2-1	TRBV4-1	TRBD2
CASSIRADGSYNEQFF	TRBJ2-1	TRBV9	NA
CASSLQGSLNQPQHF	TRBJ1-5	TRBV7-9	TRBD1
CASSFGGDNQPQHF	TRBJ1-5	TRBV5-1	NA
CASSYQRLVSHEQYF	TRBJ2-7	TRBV7-9	NA
CASSPGGALDGYTF	TRBJ1-2	TRBV18	NA
CASSDRGGNQPQHF	TRBJ1-5	TRBV2	NA
CASSELMGEFGEQFF	TRBJ2-1	TRBV25-1	NA
CASSKGRALAYEQYF	TRBJ2-7	TRBV21-1	NA
CASSPLGQLSGNTIYF	TRBJ1-3	TRBV18	TRBD1
CASSSRDRPYQETQYF	TRBJ2-5	TRBV3-1/TRBV3-2	TRBD1
CASSFQTLGQGLTF	TRBJ1-2	TRBV11-2	TRBD1
CASSSRQGGQPQHF	TRBJ1-5	TRBV2	TRBD1
CSVGTGRETQYF	TRBJ2-5	TRBV29-1	TRBD1
CASSPSGGTNEKLFF	TRBJ1-4	TRBV18	TRBD1
CASSTGTGSNQPQHF	TRBJ1-5	TRBV6-6	NA
CSAGGDRGRTEAFF	TRBJ1-1	TRBV29-1	TRBD1
CASSQAGQGTGYTF	TRBJ1-2	TRBV4-3	TRBD1
CASSYSRSSGDNEQFF	TRBJ2-1	TRBV6-6	TRBD2
CASSSPPTGTYEQYF	TRBJ2-7	TRBV7-6	NA
CASSQSSTSGADTQYF	TRBJ2-3	TRBV3-1/TRBV3-2	NA
CASSSPSSSRTDTQYF	TRBJ2-3	TRBV7-2	NA
CASSLGDRVSGNTIYF	TRBJ1-3	TRBV5-5	TRBD1
CASRQGVWGAKNIQYF	TRBJ2-4	TRBV27	TRBD1
CASSFGGGNTEAFF	TRBJ1-1	TRBV5-1	NA
CASSRDRAGANVLTF	TRBJ2-6	TRBV7-9	TRBD1
CASSKGQGYNQPQHF	TRBJ1-5	TRBV6-5	TRBD1
CASSPAGGLGNTIYF	TRBJ1-3	TRBV6-2/TRBV6-3	NA
CASRRTSGGADTQYF	TRBJ2-3	TRBV27	TRBD2
CAGQGKKGTQYF	TRBJ2-5	TRBV30	TRBD1
CASSRDRGLNPNTGELFF	TRBJ2-2	TRBV4-1	TRBD1
CASILAGGTDTQYF	TRBJ2-3	TRBV6-5	TRBD2
CASSLRGSPEAFF	TRBJ1-1	TRBV12-3/TRBV12-4	NA
CASFFGANTGELFF	TRBJ2-2	TRBV6-5	NA
CASSPGTLGNTIYF	TRBJ1-3	TRBV5-1	NA
CASSLDRTGGGGYTF	TRBJ1-2	TRBV11-2	TRBD1
CSVEGHNTGELFF	TRBJ2-2	TRBV29-1	NA
CASSYPTGVAYEQYF	TRBJ2-7	TRBV6-2/TRBV6-3	TRBD1
CASSVGPSNTGELFF	TRBJ2-2	TRBV9	NA
CAWSPPHNEKLFF	TRBJ1-4	TRBV30	NA